The 27 T cell receptor beta chains below all came from one sample that was sequenced in a study of Graves' ophthalmopathy and Graves' hyperthyroidism. Amplification of the TCR beta CDR3 regions used RNA transcripts (as template). The library came from an HTBI-primed first-round RT-PCR and a second-round multiplex PCR. TCRdb re-called the multiplex PCR reads through MiXCR, storing one row per CDR3 protein. The data contain 1 million to 1.3 million distinct CDR3 sequences, less than 45% of them seen just once; the ten biggest clones take up approximately 10%. The sample was peripheral blood or thyroid tissue (not recorded which). The receptors derive from an adult man with Graves' hyperthyroidism.

This clonotype was recorded at least ten times. This chain links TRBV24-1 with TRBJ2-7, with TRBD2 matching 12 bases. The V gene's germline CDR1 is KGHDR and CDR2 SFDVKD. The CDR3 contains 16 residues. J lost 2 bases, V lost 4 bases, and 5 bases had no gene match. The CDR3 DNA is TGTGCCACCAGTGACACCGGACTAGCGGGAACCTACGAGCAGTACTTC. Amino acid sequence: CATSDTGLAGTYEQYF.

The chain employs TRBV7-9 and TRBJ1-6; D not certain. Trimming took off 2 bases at V and 7 bases at J, with 9 bases between the two ends. CDR1 and CDR2 (germline): SEHNR, FQNEAQ (reference sequence). CDR3 length equals 14 residues. The CDR3 DNA reads TGTGCCAGCAGCTTAAGTAGTTGGAATTCACCCCTCCACTTT. It codes for CASSLSSWNSPLHF.

This clonotype was seen a few times. The CDR3 DNA reads as TGTGCCAGCAGTTTACTAGGGGGATCGGATGAAAAACTGTTTTTT. Encoded protein: CASSLLGGSDEKLFF. This rearrangement joins TRBV12-3 or TRBV12-4 to TRBJ1-4, with D perhaps matching TRBD1 (6 bases). The CDR3 runs 15 residues. V lost 2 bases and J 6 bases, leaving 13 bases between the germline ends.

The chain employs TRBV5-4 and TRBJ2-2; 8 bases fit TRBD1. The CDR3 loop spans 15 amino acids. The germline V gene encodes CDR1 SGHNT and CDR2 YYREEE (reference sequence). With 4 bases clipped from V and 9 bases from J, the junction kept 11 bases outside the gene matches. The CDR3 DNA reads as TGTGCCAGCAGCCCGGGACAGGTCTACACGCGGGAGCTGTTTTTT. It specifies CASSPGQVYTRELFF.

This clonotype appeared a few times. The chain recombines TRBV11-2 with TRBJ2-2; 8 bases fit TRBD1. V trimming: 2 bases; J trimming: 1 base; junction bases outside the gene matches: 3. Per germline, CDR1 SGHAT and CDR2 FQNNGV. The CDR3 has 16 amino acids. This CDR3 reads CASSLPGQVNTGELFF. As DNA, the CDR3 is TGTGCCAGCAGCTTACCGGGACAGGTGAACACCGGGGAGCTGTTTTTT.

The rearrangement links TRBV7-9 to TRBJ2-7; TRBD2 aligns across 12 bases. The ends lost 2 bases at V and 2 bases at J; junction bases unmatched: 10. Per the germline V gene, CDR1 is SEHNR and CDR2 is FQNEAQ (reference sequence). This CDR3 contains 18 residues. The CDR3 DNA follows: TGTGCCAGCAGCTTACCCCCGGGACTAGCGGGCCTTACCTACGAGCAGTACTTC. Its protein product is CASSLPPGLAGLTYEQYF.

This clonotype has ten or more counts. The chain uses TRBV2 and TRBJ2-7; TRBD2 is a possible D gene (5 bases). This CDR3 spans 14 amino acids. V was trimmed by 6 bases and J by 2 bases, leaving 14 bases between them. Germline values: CDR1 SNHLY, CDR2 FYNNEI. The DNA for the CDR3 is TGTGCCAGCAGGGAGGCGGCCCAAACCTACGAGCAGTACTTC. Translated: CASREAAQTYEQYF. The entire variable domain, with the rest obtained from reference TRBV2 and TRBJ2-7, is as follows: EPEVTQTPSHQVTQMGQEVILRCVPISNHLYFYWYRQILGQKVEFLVSFYNNEISEKSEIFDDQFSVERPDGSNFTLKIRSTKLEDSAMYFCASREAAQTYEQYFGPGTRLTVT.

About this clonotype: The junction shows a germline mismatch at one end, possibly a read error. The gene calls are TRBV7-2 and TRBJ1-1; TRBD1 matches 7 bases. The CDR3 runs 15 residues. Germline V CDR1 and CDR2: SGHTA, FQGNSA. In nucleotides, the CDR3 is TGTGCCAGCAGTTTAGCCCGGACAGGGAACACTGAAGCTTTCTTT. It specifies CASSLARTGNTEAFF.

In its sample, this clonotype was seen a few times. The J gene is TRBJ2-2, the V gene TRBV10-3, with no clear D. Germline V gene sequence: CDR1 ENHRY, CDR2 SYGVKD. The CDR3 covers 11 residues. V dropped 3 bases and J dropped 9 bases, with 5 bases sitting between them. The CDR3 DNA reads TGTGCCATCAGTGATGATCGGGAGCTGTTTTTT. It codes for CAISDDRELFF.

The genes are TRBV2 and TRBJ2-5; 10 bases are a match to TRBD2. The CDR3 sequence is 15 residues long. Germline CDR1 is SNHLY and CDR2 is FYNNEI. After removal of 2 bases from V and 5 bases from J, the junction contained 5 bases not matched to a gene. CDR3: CASSELAGDRETQYF. The CDR3 bases are TGTGCCAGCAGTGAACTAGCGGGGGACCGGGAGACCCAGTACTTC.

The table lists this clonotype with many counts. The V call is TRBV12-3 or TRBV12-4, the J call TRBJ1-2, with D possibly TRBD1 on 6 matching bases. V shed 0 bases and J shed 7 bases, with 12 bases lying between them. The CDR3 loop spans 14 amino acids. Here the CDR3 reads CASSLAYRAGGYTF. The DNA for the CDR3 is TGTGCCAGCAGTTTAGCGTACAGGGCAGGTGGCTACACCTTC.

This clonotype was recorded a few times. J is TRBJ1-4 and V is TRBV6-5; D unclear. V was cut by 6 bases and J by 6 bases, with 14 bases left in between. Germline V lookup: CDR1 MNHEY, CDR2 SVGAGI. The CDR3 sequence is 14 residues long. The CDR3 protein is CASSSTHADEKLFF. In DNA, the CDR3 is TGTGCCAGCAGCTCTACCCACGCTGATGAAAAACTGTTTTTT.

The V gene is TRBV7-9, the J gene TRBJ1-1, with D perhaps TRBD1 (6 bases). The length of the CDR3 is 12 residues. Germline assignment: CDR1 SEHNR and CDR2 FQNEAQ (reference sequence). Trimming removed 3 bases at V and 12 bases at J, with 14 bases between. The CDR3 nucleotides are TGTGCCAGCAGCTTGTCGGGGGGCTTTTCTTTCTTT. Translating gives CASSLSGGFSFF. The variable domain in full, with the rest retrieved from reference TRBV7-9 and TRBJ1-1, is DTGVSQNPRHKITKRGQNVTFRCDPISEHNRLYWYRQTLGQGPEFLTYFQNEAQLEKSRLLSDRFSAERPKGSFSTLEIQRTEQGDSAMYLCASSLSGGFSFFGQGTRLTVV.

This clonotype has at least ten counts. This sequence joins TRBV29-1 and TRBJ1-1; no firm D call. Germline CDR1 is SQVTM and CDR2 is ANQGSEA. Trimming removed 7 bases at V and 0 bases at J, with 12 bases between. The CDR3 spans 13 residues. The CDR3, as DNA: TGCAGCGCCCTACGCCCGGTGAACACTGAAGCTTTCTTT. It specifies CSALRPVNTEAFF.

The genes are TRBV7-3 and TRBJ1-1; a possible D gene is TRBD1 (5 bases). The CDR3 is 17 residues long. CDR1 is SGHTA and CDR2 is FQGTGA in the germline V gene. The V end was cut by 3 bases, the J end by 1 base, with 18 bases between. CDR3 amino acids: CASSLDPGGGKNTEAFF. CDR3 bases: TGTGCCAGCAGCTTGGATCCCGGGGGGGGAAAGAACACTGAAGCTTTCTTT.

There are a few counts of this clonotype. A read error may be the cause here, since a much bigger clone is one base away. The chain couples TRBV25-1 to TRBJ1-1; no clear D gene. Germline assignment: CDR1 MGHDK and CDR2 SYGVNS. CDR3 length equals 12 residues. In nucleotides, the CDR3 is TGTGCCCGCAGTGAAGGGTTATCTGAAGCTTTCTTT. Translation: CARSEGLSEAFF.

This clonotype appeared many times. CDR3 sequence: CASSRSGGVQETQYF. In nucleotides, the CDR3 is TGTGCCAGCAGCAGGAGCGGGGGGGTCCAAGAGACCCAGTACTTC. This sequence joins TRBV6-1 and TRBJ2-5; 10 nucleotides line up with TRBD2. In germline, CDR1 is MNHNS, CDR2 SASEGT. The V gene end was trimmed by 6 bases and the J gene end by 1 base; junction bases not matched to a gene: 5. The CDR3 totals 15 residues.

This chain links TRBV29-1 with TRBJ1-2; 12 bases map to TRBD1. V gave up 1 base and J gave up 5 bases; unmatched junction bases: 8. The CDR3 has 16 amino acids. Germline V gene data show CDR1 as SQVTM and CDR2 as ANQGSEA. The CDR3 is CSVEGGQGAREYGYTF. For the CDR3, the DNA is TGCAGCGTTGAAGGGGGACAGGGGGCGCGGGAGTATGGCTACACCTTC.

This clonotype has at least ten counts. In nucleotides, the CDR3 is TGTGCCAGCAGCTTAGCTTCGACCCCATATAATTCACCCCTCCACTTT. Amino acid sequence: CASSLASTPYNSPLHF. The rearrangement joins TRBV7-2 to TRBJ1-6; D is unresolved. From germline, CDR1 is SGHTA and CDR2 FQGNSA. The V end lost 0 bases, the J end lost 4 bases, and 10 bases lay between the germline ends. This CDR3 comprises 16 residues.

The count of this clonotype is one. This clone may be a read error of a much larger clone one base away. The final CDR3 position lacks the conserved phenylalanine or tryptophan, pointing to a likely read error. This rearrangement joins TRBV5-1 to TRBJ2-5; no definite D call. The germline gives CDR1 SGHRS, CDR2 YFSETQ. The V gene lost 0 bases and the J gene lost 1 base, with 7 bases spanning the gap. The CDR3 is 14 amino acids. This CDR3 reads CASSLAPAQETQYC. As DNA, the CDR3 is TGCGCCAGCAGCTTGGCCCCAGCCCAAGAGACCCAGTACTGC.

The gene calls are TRBV28 and TRBJ1-4; the D is unclear. Germline CDR1 reads MDHEN; CDR2 reads SYDVKM. The CDR3 sequence is 14 residues long. V was shortened by 6 bases and J by 8 bases, with 16 bases between the two germline ends. The CDR3 bases are TGTGCCAGCAGACGGTCCAAGGCTCCCGAAAAACTGTTTTTT. Its translation is CASRRSKAPEKLFF.

The table lists this clonotype with a few counts. This clone may be a read error of a much larger clone one base away. This chain uses TRBV12-3 or TRBV12-4 with TRBJ1-4; D remains ambiguous. The CDR3 runs to 8 residues. CDR3 nucleotides: TGTGCCAGCAGTTTAGGCACCTTT. Protein product: CASSLGTF.

To note about this clonotype: No conserved phenylalanine or tryptophan ends this CDR3, so it is likely a read error. This chain uses TRBV7-9 with TRBJ1-3, with no clear D. CDR1 SEHNR and CDR2 FQNEAQ come from the germline V gene (reference sequence). Trimming removed 4 bases at V and 0 bases at J, with 16 bases between. This CDR3 is 17 amino acids long. The CDR3 nucleotides read TGTGCCAGCAGCTGGCCCGCCTACCGAGACTCTGGAAACACCATATATCTT. Translated: CASSWPAYRDSGNTIYL.

Details on this clonotype: Compared with germline, one end of the junction differs, possibly owing to a read error. The J gene is TRBJ1-2, the V gene TRBV7-2, with 9 bases fitting TRBD1. The CDR3 runs 16 residues. Germline CDR1 SGHTA, CDR2 FQGNSA. Written as DNA, the CDR3 is TGCGCCAGCAGCCAAGCCCCGGGACAGGGCGCCTATGGCTACACCTTC. It codes for CASSQAPGQGAYGYTF.

The gene calls are TRBV20-1 and TRBJ2-7; TRBD1 aligns across 11 bases. This CDR3 region has 14 residues. Germline V gene lookup returns CDR1 DFQATT and CDR2 SNEGSKA (reference sequence). V lost 6 bases to trimming and J lost 8 bases; unmatched junction nucleotides: 12. Here the CDR3 reads CSAPNPGQGEKQYF. As DNA, the CDR3 is TGCAGTGCCCCGAACCCGGGACAGGGGGAGAAGCAGTACTTC.

The chain is built from TRBV6-6 and TRBJ2-7; a possible D gene is TRBD1 (6 bases). Germline CDR1 MNHNY, CDR2 SVGAGI (reference sequence). The CDR3 sequence is 14 residues long. Between the trimmed V and J ends, which lost 2 bases and 5 bases, there was a span of 13 bases. The CDR3 DNA sequence: TGTGCCAGCAGTTACAACAGGGAAGGCCACGAGCAGTACTTC. Residues: CASSYNREGHEQYF.

Many counts were recorded for this clonotype. V is TRBV7-2 and J is TRBJ2-5, with 8 nucleotides matching TRBD2. Losses at the gene ends were 1 base for V and 5 bases for J; bases not matched to a gene: 6. This CDR3 region has 15 residues. Looked up from germline, CDR1 is SGHTA and CDR2 is FQGNSA. CDR3 in amino acids: CASSLDWLAGETQYF. The CDR3 region has the DNA TGTGCCAGCAGCTTAGATTGGCTAGCGGGCGAGACCCAGTACTTC.